The entry below gives a single T cell receptor beta chain sequence along with its context. Some clones are missing from TCRdb's copy, which holds only in-frame ones; the method was immunoSEQ multiplex PCR. This sample yields some 2,100,000 clones, of which approximately 96% are seen a single time; around 0.13% belongs to the top ten. This sample stems from a study of shared clonotypes between healthy human individuals. Germline lookup yields CDR1 MNHNY and CDR2 SVGAGI (reference sequence). Germline trimming cut 6 bases from V and 4 bases from J; bases unmatched to any gene: 5. The CDR3 sequence is 14 residues long.

Sequencing was performed on naive CD4+ T cells sorted from blood. The subset denotes: CD45RA+ positively selected. The origin of this receptor is a man between 18 and 29 years old in good health. The chain recombines TRBV6-6 with TRBJ2-7; the match to TRBD1 covers 11 bases. CDR3 DNA: TGTGCCAGCAGGCCGGGACAGGGGGGGTACGAGCAGTACTTC. It encodes CASRPGQGGYEQYF.